The rows below give T cell receptor beta chains drawn from one sample of a study of blood T cells in healthy people across ages. TCRdb re-called the 5' RACE reads with MiXCR, one entry per CDR3 protein. This table holds around 800,000 distinct CDR3 sequences, roughly 26% found once. The data were also submitted as part of a second study, on T cells of mothers and their children.

The sample comprised blood. Every receptor here comes from a boy younger than 18 in good health. Each CDR3 is given with its conserved first and last residue. The order of the fields is clone size, J gene, V gene, D gene, CDR3 protein, CDR3 DNA. D genes are given only for firm matches. Clone size, where shown, is once, few, many, or a class for clones that have expanded.

abundance: -
j_gene: TRBJ2-1
v_gene: TRBV28
d_gene: TRBD1
CDR3aa: CASSLNRGQNEQFF
CDR3nt: TGTGCCAGCAGTTTGAACAGGGGGCAGAATGAGCAGTTCTTT

abundance: few
j_gene: TRBJ2-1
v_gene: TRBV11-2
d_gene: TRBD2
CDR3aa: CASSLVIRLAGGHEQFF
CDR3nt: TGTGCCAGCAGCTTAGTCATAAGACTAGCGGGGGGGCATGAGCAGTTCTTC

abundance: -
j_gene: TRBJ1-2
v_gene: TRBV12-3/TRBV12-4
d_gene: -
CDR3aa: CASGGTWGGYTF
CDR3nt: TGTGCCAGCGGAGGAACTTGGGGTGGCTACACCTTC

abundance: few
j_gene: TRBJ2-5
v_gene: TRBV5-1
d_gene: -
CDR3aa: CASRHRVETQYF
CDR3nt: TGCGCCAGCCGCCACAGGGTTGAGACCCAGTACTTC

abundance: few
j_gene: TRBJ2-7
v_gene: TRBV3-1
d_gene: -
CDR3aa: CASSQAFSYEQYF
CDR3nt: TGTGCCAGCAGCCAAGCTTTCTCCTACGAGCAGTACTTC

abundance: -
j_gene: TRBJ2-7
v_gene: TRBV5-1
d_gene: -
CDR3aa: CASSLRGALYEQYF
CDR3nt: TGCGCCAGCAGCTTGCGGGGGGCTCTCTACGAGCAGTACTTC

abundance: -
j_gene: TRBJ1-1
v_gene: TRBV7-2
d_gene: -
CDR3aa: CASSLGMTAENTEAYF
CDR3nt: TGTGCCAGCAGCTTAGGAATGACAGCGGAGAACACTGAAGCTTACTTT

abundance: -
j_gene: TRBJ1-2
v_gene: TRBV7-9
d_gene: -
CDR3aa: CASATPGGDYGYTF
CDR3nt: TGTGCCAGCGCGACGCCGGGGGGGGACTATGGCTACACCTTC

abundance: -
j_gene: TRBJ1-1
v_gene: TRBV7-9
d_gene: -
CDR3aa: CANSPALKGNTEAFF
CDR3nt: TGTGCCAACAGCCCTGCTTTGAAGGGGAACACTGAAGCTTTCTTT

abundance: few
j_gene: TRBJ2-7
v_gene: TRBV6-6
d_gene: TRBD1
CDR3aa: CASSVRQGVPSYEQYF
CDR3nt: TGTGCCAGCAGTGTTCGACAGGGTGTTCCGTCCTACGAGCAGTACTTC

abundance: -
j_gene: TRBJ1-2
v_gene: TRBV9
d_gene: -
CDR3aa: CASSVDFQGKGSGYTF
CDR3nt: TGTGCCAGCAGCGTAGACTTTCAGGGGAAGGGTAGTGGCTACACCTTC

abundance: -
j_gene: TRBJ2-1
v_gene: TRBV19
d_gene: -
CDR3aa: CASKWGSAYNEQFF
CDR3nt: TGTGCCAGTAAATGGGGGTCAGCCTACAATGAGCAGTTCTTC

abundance: -
j_gene: TRBJ2-6
v_gene: TRBV4-2
d_gene: TRBD1
CDR3aa: CASRSTGDGANVLTF
CDR3nt: TGTGCCAGCAGATCTACAGGGGATGGGGCCAACGTCCTGACTTTC

abundance: -
j_gene: TRBJ2-7
v_gene: TRBV6-6
d_gene: TRBD1
CDR3aa: CASSSTGGRGYEQYF
CDR3nt: TGTGCCAGCAGTTCGACAGGGGGAAGAGGTTACGAGCAGTACTTC

abundance: -
j_gene: TRBJ2-3
v_gene: TRBV29-1
d_gene: TRBD2
CDR3aa: CSVEVGGTITDTQYF
CDR3nt: TGCAGCGTTGAAGTGGGGGGGACGATCACAGATACGCAGTATTTT

abundance: few
j_gene: TRBJ2-5
v_gene: TRBV5-5
d_gene: -
CDR3aa: CASTQLSGAGETQYF
CDR3nt: TGTGCCAGCACCCAACTATCGGGGGCTGGAGAGACCCAGTACTTC

abundance: few
j_gene: TRBJ2-3
v_gene: TRBV2
d_gene: -
CDR3aa: CASLVQKTADTQYF
CDR3nt: TGTGCCAGCCTCGTCCAGAAGACTGCAGATACGCAGTATTTT

abundance: -
j_gene: TRBJ1-4
v_gene: TRBV7-9
d_gene: -
CDR3aa: CASSSDSKRNEKLFF
CDR3nt: TGTGCCAGCAGCTCCGACTCAAAGAGGAATGAAAAACTGTTTTTT

abundance: few
j_gene: TRBJ2-7
v_gene: TRBV6-6
d_gene: TRBD2
CDR3aa: CASSWTSGGSSYEQYF
CDR3nt: TGTGCCAGCAGTTGGACTAGCGGGGGGTCCTCCTACGAGCAGTACTTC

abundance: -
j_gene: TRBJ2-3
v_gene: TRBV4-1
d_gene: TRBD2
CDR3aa: CASSQEASGGPWDTQYF
CDR3nt: TGCGCCAGCAGCCAAGAGGCTAGCGGGGGGCCATGGGATACGCAGTATTTT

abundance: -
j_gene: TRBJ2-1
v_gene: TRBV20-1
d_gene: TRBD2
CDR3aa: CSAPQRGANEQFF
CDR3nt: TGCAGTGCCCCGCAGCGGGGGGCAAATGAGCAGTTCTTC

abundance: -
j_gene: TRBJ2-1
v_gene: TRBV7-9
d_gene: TRBD2
CDR3aa: CASSLALAGTYNEQFF
CDR3nt: TGTGCCAGCAGCTTAGCGCTAGCGGGAACCTACAATGAGCAGTTCTTC

abundance: -
j_gene: TRBJ2-5
v_gene: TRBV20-1
d_gene: -
CDR3aa: CSADGAGFETQYF
CDR3nt: TGCAGTGCGGACGGAGCAGGGTTCGAGACCCAGTACTTC

abundance: -
j_gene: TRBJ2-3
v_gene: TRBV6-1
d_gene: -
CDR3aa: CTSSESSSTDTQYF
CDR3nt: TGTACCAGCAGTGAATCAAGTAGCACAGATACGCAGTATTTT

abundance: -
j_gene: TRBJ1-1
v_gene: TRBV6-5
d_gene: -
CDR3aa: CASTYQGSGAEAFF
CDR3nt: TGTGCCAGCACCTACCAGGGCTCTGGGGCTGAAGCTTTCTTT

abundance: few
j_gene: TRBJ2-1
v_gene: TRBV20-1
d_gene: -
CDR3aa: CSAPVGGLEQFF
CDR3nt: TGCAGTGCCCCAGTGGGGGGGCTTGAGCAGTTCTTC

abundance: once
j_gene: TRBJ1-2
v_gene: TRBV15
d_gene: -
CDR3aa: CATSMTWLGAYGYTF
CDR3nt: TGTGCCACCAGCATGACATGGCTGGGGGCCTATGGCTACACCTTC

abundance: few
j_gene: TRBJ2-2
v_gene: TRBV28
d_gene: -
CDR3aa: CASLFRFNTGELFF
CDR3nt: TGTGCCAGCCTCTTCCGTTTTAACACCGGGGAGCTGTTTTTT

abundance: -
j_gene: TRBJ2-1
v_gene: TRBV20-1
d_gene: TRBD2
CDR3aa: CSARVLAGGPNEQFF
CDR3nt: TGCAGTGCTCGCGTCCTAGCGGGGGGGCCGAATGAGCAGTTCTTC

abundance: -
j_gene: TRBJ1-4
v_gene: TRBV11-1
d_gene: -
CDR3aa: CASSRPGSAEKLFF
CDR3nt: TGTGCCAGCAGCCGCCCGGGTTCGGCCGAAAAACTGTTTTTT

abundance: -
j_gene: TRBJ1-1
v_gene: TRBV29-1
d_gene: -
CDR3aa: CSGVLDGLMNTEAFF
CDR3nt: TGCAGCGGGGTGCTCGACGGCCTCATGAACACTGAAGCTTTCTTT

abundance: once
j_gene: TRBJ2-1
v_gene: TRBV4-1
d_gene: TRBD2
CDR3aa: CASSQTHGGYYNEQFF
CDR3nt: TGCGCCAGCAGCCAGACTCACGGGGGGTACTACAATGAGCAGTTCTTC

abundance: -
j_gene: TRBJ2-2
v_gene: TRBV15
d_gene: -
CDR3aa: CATGRSLGALVDTGELFF
CDR3nt: TGTGCCACCGGGAGATCCCTAGGGGCTTTGGTCGACACCGGGGAGCTGTTTTTT

abundance: -
j_gene: TRBJ1-5
v_gene: TRBV12-3/TRBV12-4
d_gene: -
CDR3aa: CASSQPGQPQHF
CDR3nt: TGTGCCAGCAGTCAACCAGGCCAGCCCCAGCATTTT

abundance: -
j_gene: TRBJ2-3
v_gene: TRBV5-1
d_gene: -
CDR3aa: CASSLVGSSVDTQYF
CDR3nt: TGCGCCAGCAGCTTGGTGGGCAGCTCGGTGGATACGCAGTATTTT

abundance: once
j_gene: TRBJ2-1
v_gene: TRBV7-2
d_gene: TRBD1
CDR3aa: CASSLDDRDNEQFF
CDR3nt: TGTGCCAGCAGCTTAGATGACAGGGACAATGAGCAGTTCTTC

abundance: few
j_gene: TRBJ2-7
v_gene: TRBV20-1
d_gene: -
CDR3aa: CSARRVTSPFEQYF
CDR3nt: TGCAGTGCTCGTCGGGTGACTAGTCCGTTCGAGCAGTACTTC

abundance: once
j_gene: TRBJ2-3
v_gene: TRBV3-1
d_gene: TRBD2
CDR3aa: CASSQPSGGDTQYF
CDR3nt: TGTGCCAGCAGCCAACCTAGCGGGGGAGATACGCAGTATTTT

abundance: few
j_gene: TRBJ2-2
v_gene: TRBV12-3/TRBV12-4
d_gene: -
CDR3aa: CTSSLGEVGGELFF
CDR3nt: TGTACCAGCAGTTTAGGGGAGGTTGGCGGGGAGCTGTTTTTT

abundance: few
j_gene: TRBJ1-6
v_gene: TRBV6-5
d_gene: -
CDR3aa: CASSYSPASSYNSPLHF
CDR3nt: TGTGCCAGCAGTTACTCTCCGGCTAGCTCCTATAATTCACCCCTCCACTTT

abundance: -
j_gene: TRBJ2-1
v_gene: TRBV5-6
d_gene: TRBD1
CDR3aa: CASSSYGTGMANEQFF
CDR3nt: TGTGCCAGCAGCTCCTACGGGACAGGGATGGCCAATGAGCAGTTCTTC

abundance: -
j_gene: TRBJ2-1
v_gene: TRBV2
d_gene: -
CDR3aa: CASRTLSGYHNEQFF
CDR3nt: TGTGCCAGCAGAACCCTCAGTGGATACCACAATGAGCAGTTCTTC

abundance: -
j_gene: TRBJ2-5
v_gene: TRBV7-7
d_gene: TRBD2
CDR3aa: CASSAGTMVRTQYF
CDR3nt: TGTGCTAGCAGCGCCGGGACTATGGTACGGACCCAGTACTTC

abundance: -
j_gene: TRBJ1-4
v_gene: TRBV7-4
d_gene: -
CDR3aa: CASIVNPNEKLFF
CDR3nt: TGTGCCAGCATTGTAAATCCTAATGAAAAACTGTTTTTT

abundance: few
j_gene: TRBJ2-5
v_gene: TRBV5-1
d_gene: TRBD1
CDR3aa: CASSSTGGISETQYF
CDR3nt: TGCGCCAGCAGTTCCACAGGGGGAATCTCAGAGACCCAGTACTTC

abundance: few
j_gene: TRBJ1-2
v_gene: TRBV3-1
d_gene: TRBD1
CDR3aa: CASSQDRTGSYGYTF
CDR3nt: TGTGCCAGCAGCCAAGACAGGACAGGGAGCTATGGCTACACCTTC

abundance: -
j_gene: TRBJ1-2
v_gene: TRBV20-1
d_gene: TRBD1
CDR3aa: CSALQGADYGYTF
CDR3nt: TGCAGTGCCCTTCAGGGGGCAGACTATGGCTACACCTTC

abundance: -
j_gene: TRBJ2-5
v_gene: TRBV7-9
d_gene: -
CDR3aa: CASSSSQTETQYF
CDR3nt: TGTGCCAGCAGCTCCTCTCAGACGGAGACCCAGTACTTC

abundance: -
j_gene: TRBJ1-1
v_gene: TRBV5-1
d_gene: TRBD1
CDR3aa: CASSHGQGASTEAFF
CDR3nt: TGCGCCAGCAGCCACGGACAGGGGGCGAGTACTGAAGCTTTCTTT

abundance: few
j_gene: TRBJ1-1
v_gene: TRBV5-1
d_gene: -
CDR3aa: CASSFVEGNTEAFF
CDR3nt: TGCGCCAGCAGCTTTGTCGAAGGGAACACTGAAGCTTTCTTT

abundance: -
j_gene: TRBJ2-1
v_gene: TRBV4-1
d_gene: TRBD1
CDR3aa: CASSQEDRAAYNEQFF
CDR3nt: TGCGCCAGCAGCCAAGAGGACAGGGCGGCCTACAATGAGCAGTTCTTC

abundance: -
j_gene: TRBJ2-1
v_gene: TRBV7-9
d_gene: TRBD2
CDR3aa: CASSARTSGGADNEQFF
CDR3nt: TGTGCCAGCAGCGCTCGGACTAGCGGGGGGGCCGATAATGAGCAGTTCTTC

abundance: few
j_gene: TRBJ2-5
v_gene: TRBV29-1
d_gene: -
CDR3aa: CSGEGARKRETQYF
CDR3nt: TGCAGCGGGGAAGGGGCGCGGAAACGAGAGACCCAGTACTTC

abundance: few
j_gene: TRBJ2-5
v_gene: TRBV27
d_gene: -
CDR3aa: CASSRQEGETQYF
CDR3nt: TGTGCCAGCAGTCGCCAGGAGGGCGAGACCCAGTACTTC

abundance: -
j_gene: TRBJ2-3
v_gene: TRBV6-6
d_gene: TRBD2
CDR3aa: CASGSSGRTDTQYF
CDR3nt: TGTGCCAGCGGCTCTAGCGGGAGGACAGATACGCAGTATTTT

abundance: -
j_gene: TRBJ2-5
v_gene: TRBV11-2
d_gene: TRBD1
CDR3aa: CASSSYGTGEEAQYF
CDR3nt: TGTGCCAGCAGCTCGTACGGGACAGGGGAGGAGGCCCAGTACTTC

abundance: few
j_gene: TRBJ2-7
v_gene: TRBV6-4
d_gene: TRBD1
CDR3aa: CASTGTGEYEQYF
CDR3nt: TGTGCCAGCACCGGGACAGGGGAGTACGAGCAGTACTTC